The next 26 T cell receptor beta chains were all read from a single sample in a study of T cell clones after liver transplantation. The table came from immunoSEQ multiplex PCR; TCRdb's copy has only in-frame clones and leaves some out. The sample shows some 110,000 clones, 90% of them seen only once. Here the sequenced sample was CD4+ T cells from blood, taken 12 months after liver transplant. The source of these receptors is a human patient who received a liver transplant. A subset of T cells may come from the graft donor.

The chain uses TRBV11-2 and TRBJ1-1; the D is unclear. Per germline, CDR1 SGHAT and CDR2 FQNNGV. This CDR3 has 15 amino acids. V gave up 1 base and J gave up 1 base, with 10 bases separating them. CDR3 bases: TGTGCCAGCAGCTTAGTAGCCACTTCGAACACTGAAGCTTTCTTT. Amino acids: CASSLVATSNTEAFF.

This chain links TRBV9 with TRBJ2-1; D may be TRBD1 (6 bases). This CDR3 spans 16 amino acids. Deletions cut 2 bases from V and 6 bases from J, with 18 bases between. Germline CDR1 SGDLS, CDR2 YYNGEE. The CDR3, as DNA: TGTGCCAGCAGCGTCCAGGGGTCAACGAACGGCAATGAGCAGTTCTTC. Amino acid sequence: CASSVQGSTNGNEQFF.

In this sample, this clone turned up once. The chain links TRBV5-5 to TRBJ2-7, with 7 bases that match TRBD2. CDR3 length: 14 residues. Germline V gene lookup returns CDR1 SGHKS and CDR2 YYEKEE (reference sequence). V lost 2 bases, J lost 5 bases, and 7 bases stayed unmatched. CDR3 DNA: TGTGCCAGCAGCTTAAGACTAGCTACCCACGAGCAGTACTTC. It codes for CASSLRLATHEQYF.

The CDR3 spells CASRTSENTGELFF. CDR3 DNA sequence: TGTGCCAGCAGGACTAGCGAGAACACCGGGGAGCTGTTTTTT. V is TRBV2 and J is TRBJ2-2, with 8 bases lining up with TRBD2. The V segment lost 6 bases and the J segment 1 base; nucleotides outside the gene matches: 1. Germline-derived CDR1 and CDR2 are SNHLY and FYNNEI. This CDR3 spans 14 amino acids.

The J gene is TRBJ1-6, the V gene TRBV14; D gene ambiguous. CDR1 and CDR2 from the germline V gene are SGHDN and FVKESK. The V end was cut by 0 bases, the J end by 8 bases, with 8 bases between. CDR3 size: 14 residues. CDR3 amino acids: CASSQERSYSPLHF. The CDR3 DNA reads TGTGCCAGCAGCCAAGAAAGGAGCTATTCACCCCTCCACTTT.

The V and J genes are TRBV9 and TRBJ2-1; D not resolved. The CDR3 is made up of 14 amino acids. The V gene lost 0 bases and the J gene lost 9 bases, with 13 bases spanning the gap. Per germline, CDR1 SGDLS and CDR2 YYNGEE. In DNA, the CDR3 is TGTGCCAGCAGCGTAGAAGACCGCTATGGTGAGCAGTTCTTC. Translating gives CASSVEDRYGEQFF.

V and J are TRBV15 and TRBJ2-2, with D perhaps assigned TRBD1 or TRBD2 (5 bases each). Trimming pared 1 base from V and 6 bases from J, leaving 15 bases between. Looked up from germline, CDR1 is LNHNV and CDR2 is YYDKDF (reference sequence). This CDR3 contains 16 residues. The CDR3 DNA sequence: TGTGCCACCAGCAGAGTTGGGACCGGACCAGCCGGGGAGCTGTTTTTT. Its translation is CATSRVGTGPAGELFF.

The chain couples TRBV28 to TRBJ2-3; 9 bases fit TRBD1. This CDR3 has 14 residues. V was pared by 6 bases and J by 5 bases, with 6 bases of the junction left unmatched. The germline gives CDR1 MDHEN, CDR2 SYDVKM. The CDR3 DNA sequence: TGTGCCAGCAGGCTACAGGGGGCTGTAGATACGCAGTATTTT. Translating gives CASRLQGAVDTQYF.

The chain couples TRBV14 to TRBJ2-7; 9 positions match TRBD2. The CDR3 length is 17 residues. Germline V lookup: CDR1 SGHDN, CDR2 FVKESK. Losses at the gene ends were 0 bases for V and 4 bases for J; bases not matched to a gene: 10. The CDR3 loop reads CASSQDRGSGSGYEQYF. CDR3 sequence (DNA): TGTGCCAGCAGCCAAGATCGGGGTAGCGGGAGTGGATACGAGCAGTACTTC.

This clone was recorded only once. This chain joins TRBV5-6 and TRBJ1-1, with TRBD1 matching 9 bases. The V gene end was trimmed by 3 bases and the J gene end by 0 bases; junction bases not matched to a gene: 0. The CDR3 is made up of 14 amino acids. Germline V gene lookup returns CDR1 SGHDT and CDR2 YYEEEE. The DNA of the CDR3 is TGTGCCAGCAGCTGGGACAGGGTGAACACTGAAGCTTTCTTT. This sequence encodes CASSWDRVNTEAFF.

This chain connects TRBV2 to TRBJ1-4, with D uncertain. Trimming pared 7 bases from V and 6 bases from J, leaving 9 bases between. The CDR3 is 12 residues long. CDR1 SNHLY and CDR2 FYNNEI come from the germline V gene. The CDR3 sequence is CASKPDYEKLFF. CDR3 in DNA: TGTGCCAGCAAACCGGATTATGAAAAACTGTTTTTT.

J is TRBJ1-2 and V is TRBV5-8; D is ambiguous. Trimming cost V 5 bases and J 5 bases, with 16 bases left between them. Germline V gene data show CDR1 as SGHTS and CDR2 as YDEGEE. The CDR3 sequence is 14 residues long. In DNA form, the CDR3 reads TGTGCCAGCAGTTGGGCTGACCGCAGATATGGCTACACCTTC. It encodes CASSWADRRYGYTF.

The chain joins TRBV15 to TRBJ1-5, with D unclear. CDR1 is LNHNV, CDR2 YYDKDF, per germline (reference sequence). Deletions cut 3 bases from V and 3 bases from J, with 9 bases between. The length of the CDR3 is 14 residues. The CDR3 protein is CATSSGEANQPQHF. The CDR3 coding sequence is TGTGCCACCAGCAGTGGGGAAGCCAATCAGCCCCAGCATTTT.

The J gene is TRBJ2-5, the V gene TRBV11-3; D is uncertain. Trimming took off 1 base at V and 5 bases at J, with 8 bases between the two ends. This CDR3 is built from 13 residues. Per the germline V gene, CDR1 is SGHNT and CDR2 is YENEEA. The CDR3 reads CASSLGRPETQYF. CDR3 DNA: TGTGCCAGCAGCTTAGGAAGGCCGGAGACCCAGTACTTC.

The chain carries TRBV5-6 and TRBJ2-5; tentatively, D is TRBD2 (5 bases). The CDR3 length is 16 residues. The germline gives CDR1 SGHDT, CDR2 YYEEEE. Trimming removed 4 bases from V and 1 base from J, with 17 bases in between. The CDR3, as DNA: TGTGCCAGCAGCCGCGCTCGGGGTCTCTTCCAAGAGACCCAGTACTTC. It encodes CASSRARGLFQETQYF.

The DNA of the CDR3 is TGCGCCAGCAGCAAGGGGACTACCCGAGCCTACGAGCAGTACTTC. It encodes CASSKGTTRAYEQYF. The chain employs TRBV5-1 and TRBJ2-7; TRBD2 matches at 7 bases. With 4 bases clipped from V and 2 bases from J, the junction kept 9 bases outside the gene matches. The germline V gene has CDR1 SGHRS and CDR2 YFSETQ. The length of the CDR3 is 15 residues.

The chain recombines TRBV29-1 with TRBJ2-2, with 8 bases lining up with TRBD1. The CDR3 length is 15 residues. J lost 3 bases, V lost 5 bases, and 8 bases had no gene match. The germline V gene has CDR1 SQVTM and CDR2 ANQGSEA. CDR3 sequence reads: CSVKTPGQDTGELFF. CDR3 coding DNA: TGCAGCGTTAAAACTCCGGGACAGGACACCGGGGAGCTGTTTTTT.

This rearrangement joins TRBV4-1 to TRBJ1-5, with D uncertain. V shed 2 bases and J shed 4 bases, with 6 bases lying between them. Germline CDR1 reads MGHRA; CDR2 reads YSYEKL. The CDR3 is 13 residues long. In DNA, the CDR3 is TGCGCCAGCAGCCAACCGTTGAATCAGCCCCAGCATTTT. This sequence encodes CASSQPLNQPQHF.

The chain links TRBV5-1 to TRBJ1-2; D is unclear. CDR3 length: 15 residues. Trimming shortened V by 0 bases and J by 4 bases, and 13 bases separated the two germline ends. Germline assignment: CDR1 SGHRS and CDR2 YFSETQ. CDR3 sequence reads: CASSLAGQQTYGYTF. In nucleotides, the CDR3 is TGCGCCAGCAGCTTGGCGGGCCAGCAGACCTATGGCTACACCTTC.

Worth noting for this clone: The DNA is left out, because the CDR3 cannot be placed on it with certainty; the CDR3 is given as TCRdb lists it. The chain employs TRBV12-2 and TRBJ1-3. TRBV12-2 constitutes a pseudogene. The CDR3 extends over 16 residues, inclusive of both ends. The CDR3 reads CASRPPSVGSGNTIYF.

This chain joins TRBV21-1 and TRBJ2-1; TRBD1, as called in the table, went unchecked against the DNA. TRBV21-1 counts as a pseudogene. The CDR3 is made up of 16 amino acids. The CDR3 reads CASSNPRGRIPYEQFF. Written as DNA, the CDR3 is TGTGCCAGCAGCAACCCCAGGGGGCGTATTCCATATGAGCAGTTCTTC.

The chain recombines TRBV19 with TRBJ2-2, with D unclear. Deletions cut 7 bases from V and 4 bases from J, with 16 bases between. CDR1 LNHDA and CDR2 SQIVND come from the germline V gene (reference sequence). This CDR3 is 15 amino acids long. CDR3: CASTLGGPRTGELFF. The CDR3 region has the DNA TGTGCCAGTACACTGGGTGGACCGCGCACCGGGGAGCTGTTTTTT. The entire variable domain, with the rest obtained from reference TRBV19 and TRBJ2-2, is as follows: DGGITQSPKYLFRKEGQNVTLSCEQNLNHDAMYWYRQDPGQGLRLIYYSQIVNDFQKGDIAEGYSVSREKKESFPLTVTSAQKNPTAFYLCASTLGGPRTGELFFGEGSRLTVL.

The chain joins TRBV6-5 to TRBJ2-7; TRBD1 aligns across 7 bases. V trimming: 7 bases; J trimming: 6 bases; junction bases outside the gene matches: 6. The CDR3 is 12 amino acids. The V gene's germline CDR1 is MNHEY and CDR2 SVGAGI. In DNA form, the CDR3 reads TGTGCCAGCACTGACAGGGTGGGCGAGCAGTACTTC. Its protein is CASTDRVGEQYF.

Here the CDR3 DNA reads TGTGCCAGCAGCCCAGCGTGGGCGCGGTCTGGAAACACCATATATTTT. Protein product: CASSPAWARSGNTIYF. V and J are TRBV27 and TRBJ1-3; D is unresolved. Germline V gene sequence: CDR1 MNHEY, CDR2 SMNVEV (reference sequence). The CDR3 has 16 amino acids. V was clipped by 6 bases and J by 1 base, with 16 bases between them.

This chain connects TRBV5-8 to TRBJ2-5, with D possibly called TRBD1 or TRBD2 (5 bases each). The V gene lost 4 bases and the J gene lost 7 bases, with 20 bases spanning the gap. CDR3 size: 15 residues. Germline values: CDR1 SGHTS, CDR2 YDEGEE. The CDR3 coding sequence is TGTGCCAGCAGCGGGGGAGCTGCGTCTCGAGGGACCCAGTACTTC. Its protein product is CASSGGAASRGTQYF.

This chain connects TRBV23-1 to TRBJ1-2; no clear D gene. TRBV23-1 is flagged as an ORF with uncertain function. The CDR3 has 12 residues. Trimming shortened V by 4 bases and J by 2 bases, and 5 bases separated the two germline ends. In DNA form, the CDR3 reads TGCGCCAGCAGTCGGGAGAACTATGGCTACACCTTC. Its translation: CASSRENYGYTF.